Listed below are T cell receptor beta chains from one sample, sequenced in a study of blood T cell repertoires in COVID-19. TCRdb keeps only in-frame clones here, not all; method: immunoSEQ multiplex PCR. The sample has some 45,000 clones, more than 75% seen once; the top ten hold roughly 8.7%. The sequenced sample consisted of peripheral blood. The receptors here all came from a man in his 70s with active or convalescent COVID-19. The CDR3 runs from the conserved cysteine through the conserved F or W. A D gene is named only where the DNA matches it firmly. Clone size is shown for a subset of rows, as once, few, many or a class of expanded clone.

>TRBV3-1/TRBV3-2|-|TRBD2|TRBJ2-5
CASSRSAGAGGETQYF
TGTGCCAGCAGCCGGTCAGCGGGGGCGGGCGGGGAGACCCAGTACTTC
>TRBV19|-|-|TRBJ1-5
CASSMEGAGNQPQHF
TGTGCCAGTAGTATGGAGGGCGCGGGAAATCAGCCCCAGCATTTT
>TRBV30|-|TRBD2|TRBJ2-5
CAGTLAGGKTQYF
TGTGCCGGCACCCTAGCGGGGGGGAAGACCCAGTACTTC
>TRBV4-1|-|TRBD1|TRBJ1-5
CASSETGTRWSNQPQHF
TGCGCCAGCAGCGAGACAGGGACGCGGTGGAGCAATCAGCCCCAGCATTTT
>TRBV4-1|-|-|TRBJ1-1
CASSQVSLTEAFF
TGCGCCAGCAGCCAAGTTTCCTTAACTGAAGCTTTCTTT
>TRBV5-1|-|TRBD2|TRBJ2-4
CASKEAGGLAKNIQYF
TGCGCCAGCAAAGAAGCGGGGGGTCTAGCCAAAAACATTCAGTACTTC
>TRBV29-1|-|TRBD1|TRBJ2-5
CSVGWDRAETQYF
TGCAGCGTTGGGTGGGACAGGGCTGAGACCCAGTACTTC
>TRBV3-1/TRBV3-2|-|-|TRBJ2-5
CASSQARSLAHRETQYF
TGTGCCAGCAGCCAAGCGCGGTCCTTGGCCCATCGGGAGACCCAGTACTTC
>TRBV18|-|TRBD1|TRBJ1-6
CASSPGQGSNSPLHF
TGTGCCAGCTCACCGGGACAGGGAAGTAATTCACCCCTCCACTTT
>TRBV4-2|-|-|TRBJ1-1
CASSQDREVEAFF
TGTGCCAGCAGCCAAGATCGGGAAGTTGAAGCTTTCTTT
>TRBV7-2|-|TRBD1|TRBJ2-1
CASSRDRDNEQFF
TGTGCCAGCAGTAGGGACAGAGACAATGAGCAGTTCTTC
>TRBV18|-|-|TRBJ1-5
CASSSGPGGKAQPQHF
TGTGCCAGCTCATCCGGTCCCGGGGGGAAGGCTCAGCCCCAGCATTTT
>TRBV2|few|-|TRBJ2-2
CASSEQTTGELFF
TGTGCCAGCAGTGAACAAACTACCGGGGAGCTGTTTTTT
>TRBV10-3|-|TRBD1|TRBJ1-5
CASWTGYSNQPQHF
TGTGCCTCCTGGACAGGGTATAGCAATCAGCCCCAGCATTTT
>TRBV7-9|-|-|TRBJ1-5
CASSRTGQHNQPQHF
TGTGCCAGCAGCCGGACCGGACAGCACAATCAGCCCCAGCATTTT
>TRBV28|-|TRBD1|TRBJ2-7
CASSVPGQGLYEQYF
TGTGCCAGCAGTGTTCCGGGACAGGGGTTATACGAGCAGTACTTC
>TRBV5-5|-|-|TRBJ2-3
CASSLRSGGQGTDTQYF
TGTGCCAGCAGCTTAAGATCGGGGGGACAGGGCACAGATACGCAGTATTTT
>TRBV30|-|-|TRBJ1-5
CAWSVLSNQPQHF
TGTGCCTGGAGTGTACTTAGCAATCAGCCCCAGCATTTT
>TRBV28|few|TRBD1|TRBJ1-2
CASSPGQGALYGYTF
TGTGCCAGCAGTCCTGGACAGGGGGCACTCTATGGCTACACCTTC
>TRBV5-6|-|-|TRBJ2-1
CASSDKQDYYNEQFF
TGTGCCAGCAGCGACAAGCAGGACTACTACAATGAGCAGTTCTTC
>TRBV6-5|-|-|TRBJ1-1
CASSYGGLNTEAFF
TGTGCCAGCAGTTATGGAGGGTTGAACACTGAAGCTTTCTTT
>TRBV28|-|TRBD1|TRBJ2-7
CASGTGTGLLEQYF
TGTGCCAGCGGAACCGGGACAGGGCTTCTCGAGCAGTACTTC
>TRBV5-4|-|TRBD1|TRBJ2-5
CASSQPGTVKETQYF
TGTGCCAGCAGCCAACCCGGGACAGTTAAAGAGACCCAGTACTTC
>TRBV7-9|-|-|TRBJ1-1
CASSQAGKRAFF
TGTGCCAGCAGCCAGGCGGGAAAACGTGCTTTCTTT
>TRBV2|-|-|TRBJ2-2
CASSERGAQNTGELFF
TGTGCCAGCAGTGAACGGGGGGCTCAGAACACCGGGGAGCTGTTTTTT
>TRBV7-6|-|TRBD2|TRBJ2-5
CASSSLGLGQETQYF
TGTGCCAGCAGCTCCCTAGGACTAGGGCAAGAGACCCAGTACTTC
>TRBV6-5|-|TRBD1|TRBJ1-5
CASQQGTAQPQHF
TGTGCCAGCCAACAGGGGACGGCTCAGCCCCAGCATTTT
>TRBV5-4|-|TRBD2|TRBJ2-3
CASSSRLAGGHTDTQYF
TGTGCCAGCAGCTCAAGACTAGCGGGGGGGCACACAGATACGCAGTATTTT
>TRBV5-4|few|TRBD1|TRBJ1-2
CASSLALQGANYGYTF
TGTGCCAGCAGCTTGGCTCTTCAGGGGGCTAACTATGGCTACACCTTC
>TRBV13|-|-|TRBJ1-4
CASSSRRGGNDEKLFF
TGTGCCAGCAGCTCTCGGAGGGGGGGCAATGATGAAAAACTGTTTTTT
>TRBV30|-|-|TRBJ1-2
CAWVKNRVYYGYTF
TGTGCCTGGGTCAAGAACCGGGTCTACTATGGCTACACCTTC
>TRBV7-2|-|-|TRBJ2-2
CASRFSGNTGELFF
TGTGCCAGCAGATTTAGCGGAAACACCGGGGAGCTGTTTTTT
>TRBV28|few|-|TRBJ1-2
CASRIGVDNYGYTF
TGTGCCAGCAGAATCGGGGTGGATAACTATGGCTACACCTTC
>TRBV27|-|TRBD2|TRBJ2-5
CATGGPSGGAKTQYF
TGTGCCACCGGGGGCCCTAGCGGGGGGGCCAAGACCCAGTACTTC
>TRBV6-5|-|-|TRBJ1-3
CASRQGATSGNTIYF
TGTGCCAGCAGACAGGGCGCGACCTCTGGAAACACCATATATTTT
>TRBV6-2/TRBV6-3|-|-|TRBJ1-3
CASSPHLVNLGNTIYF
TGTGCCAGCAGTCCCCACTTGGTGAACTTGGGAAACACCATATATTTT
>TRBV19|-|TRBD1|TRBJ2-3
CASKPTGTNTQYF
TGTGCCAGTAAACCGACAGGGACAAATACGCAGTATTTT
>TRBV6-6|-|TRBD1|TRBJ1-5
CASSQGQGHQPQHF
TGTGCCAGCAGCCAGGGACAGGGGCATCAGCCCCAGCATTTT
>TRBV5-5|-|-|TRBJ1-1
CASRANTEAFF
TGTGCCAGCAGAGCCAACACTGAAGCTTTCTTT
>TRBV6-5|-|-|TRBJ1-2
CASTLTSNYGYTF
TGTGCCAGCACCTTAACATCTAACTATGGCTACACCTTC
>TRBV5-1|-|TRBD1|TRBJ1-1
CASSAGQAMNTEAFF
TGCGCCAGCAGCGCGGGACAGGCCATGAACACTGAAGCTTTCTTT
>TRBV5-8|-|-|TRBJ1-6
CASNLGGLGSPLHF
TGTGCCAGCAACTTGGGGGGGCTTGGTTCACCCCTCCACTTT
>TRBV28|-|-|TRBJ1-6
CASSLGQGNSPLHF
TGTGCCAGCAGTTTAGGTCAGGGGAATTCACCCCTCCACTTT
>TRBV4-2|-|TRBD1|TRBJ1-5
CASSQRQGGNQPQHF
TGTGCCAGCAGCCAACGACAGGGGGGCAATCAGCCCCAGCATTTT
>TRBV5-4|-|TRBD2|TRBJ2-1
CASSFQLAGYNEQFF
TGTGCCAGCAGCTTTCAGTTAGCGGGATACAATGAGCAGTTCTTC
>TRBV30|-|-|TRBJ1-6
CAWSRRPNSPLHF
TGTGCCTGGAGCCGGCGGCCGAATTCACCCCTCCACTTT
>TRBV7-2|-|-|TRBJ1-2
CASSYRGSLNYGYTF
TGTGCCAGCAGTTATAGGGGTAGCCTTAACTATGGCTACACCTTC
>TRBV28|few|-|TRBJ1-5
CASSPGGSNQPQHF
TGTGCCAGCAGTCCAGGAGGCAGTAATCAGCCCCAGCATTTT
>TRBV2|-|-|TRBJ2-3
CASSRTKSTDTQYF
TGTGCCAGCAGTCGGACAAAGAGCACAGATACGCAGTATTTT
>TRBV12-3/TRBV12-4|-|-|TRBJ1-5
CASSLIQNQPQHF
TGTGCCAGCAGTTTGATACAGAATCAGCCCCAGCATTTT
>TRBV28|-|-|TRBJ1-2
CASSREENYGYTF
TGTGCCAGCAGCCGTGAGGAAAACTATGGCTACACCTTC
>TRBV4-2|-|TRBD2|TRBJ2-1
CASSQVGGLAGPSYNEQFF
TGTGCCAGCAGCCAAGTCGGGGGACTAGCGGGCCCCTCCTACAATGAGCAGTTCTTC
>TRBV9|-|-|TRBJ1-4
CASSVSPHRRDEKLFF
TGTGCCAGCAGCGTAAGCCCCCACAGACGAGATGAAAAACTGTTTTTT
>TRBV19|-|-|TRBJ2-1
CASRTRETYNEQFF
TGTGCCAGTAGAACCCGGGAAACCTACAATGAGCAGTTCTTC
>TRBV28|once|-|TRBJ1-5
CASRGASNQPQHF
TGTGCCAGCAGGGGAGCCTCCAATCAGCCCCAGCATTTT
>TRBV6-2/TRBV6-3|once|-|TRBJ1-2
CASSPRGGYTF
TGTGCCAGCAGTCCGCGGGGAGGCTACACCTTC
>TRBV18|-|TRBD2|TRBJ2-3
CASSPRSSGGGDTQYF
TGTGCCAGCTCACCACGGAGCAGCGGGGGGGGTGATACGCAGTATTTT
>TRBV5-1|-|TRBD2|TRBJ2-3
CASSASGGIPDTQYF
TGCGCCAGCAGCGCGAGCGGGGGGATTCCAGATACGCAGTATTTT
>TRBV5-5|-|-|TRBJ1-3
CASSLQGDPGNTIYF
TGTGCCAGCAGTTTACAGGGAGACCCTGGAAACACCATATATTTT
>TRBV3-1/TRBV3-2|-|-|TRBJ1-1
CASSKPLGGATEAFF
TGTGCCAGCAGCAAGCCCCTAGGCGGCGCCACTGAAGCTTTCTTT